The 11 T cell receptor beta chains below all came from one sample that was sequenced in a study of cytomegalovirus exposure and HLA in healthy donors. Both 60 Vbeta primers and 13 Jbeta primers went into the PCR. Sequencing was performed with immunoSEQ multiplex PCR; in TCRdb, only in-frame clones are kept and a portion is missing. Altogether 180,000 or so clones are present, about 75% being singletons, with the ten largest covering 6% to 7%. Source material: PBMCs. The origin of the receptors is a man aged 35-49 years in good health and CMV-seropositive.

Only a few counts were recorded for this clone. The chain joins TRBV21-1 to TRBJ2-7; the table's D gene call, TRBD2, was not cross checked with the DNA. TRBV21-1 is a recognized pseudogene. The CDR3 is 17 residues long. The CDR3 spells CASSKAHVGLELHEQYF. The CDR3 DNA reads TGTGCCAGCAGCAAAGCCCACGTCGGACTAGAGCTGCACGAGCAGTACTTC.

This rearrangement joins TRBV6-6 to TRBJ2-3, with a possible D match to TRBD1 (6 bases). The V and J ends lost 2 bases and 7 bases respectively, with 13 bases between them. This CDR3 is built from 14 residues. Germline V gives CDR1 MNHNY, CDR2 SVGAGI (reference sequence). The CDR3, as DNA: TGTGCCAGCAGTTACGGGGCAGGGGAGAATACGCAGTATTTT. Translation gives CASSYGAGENTQYF.

This clone was seen a single time. V gene TRBV4-1 combines with J gene TRBJ2-3; 7 positions agree with TRBD2. V shed 2 bases, J shed 0 bases, and the junction held 5 bases outside the gene matches. This CDR3 comprises 16 residues. The V gene's germline CDR1 is MGHRA and CDR2 YSYEKL. The CDR3 is CASSQRGDQSTDTQYF. The CDR3 DNA sequence: TGCGCCAGCAGCCAACGGGGGGATCAAAGCACAGATACGCAGTATTTT.

This clone was counted once. This sequence joins TRBV19 and TRBJ1-5; D may be TRBD1 (5 bases). The CDR3 length is 15 residues. Germline CDR1 LNHDA, CDR2 SQIVND (reference sequence). V was cut by 6 bases and J by 0 bases, with 12 bases left in between. Here the CDR3 reads CASSDRLDSNQPQHF. CDR3 sequence (DNA): TGTGCCAGTAGCGACAGATTGGATAGCAATCAGCCCCAGCATTTT. Filled out from reference TRBV19 and TRBJ1-5, the complete variable domain reads DGGITQSPKYLFRKEGQNVTLSCEQNLNHDAMYWYRQDPGQGLRLIYYSQIVNDFQKGDIAEGYSVSREKKESFPLTVTSAQKNPTAFYLCASSDRLDSNQPQHFGDGTRLSIL.

The chain is built from TRBV7-7 and TRBJ2-6; 8 nucleotides agree with TRBD2. The J segment lost 0 bases and the V segment lost 5 bases, leaving 6 bases of the junction unmatched. Per the germline V gene, CDR1 is SSHAT and CDR2 is FNYEAQ (reference sequence). The CDR3 sequence is 17 residues long. The CDR3 DNA is TGTGCCAGCAGCCCCACTAGCGGCAACTCTGGGGCCAACGTCCTGACTTTC. Amino acids: CASSPTSGNSGANVLTF.

The chain employs TRBV28 and TRBJ1-1, with D unclear. The CDR3 spans 14 residues. Trimming took off 4 bases at V and 0 bases at J, with 9 bases between the two ends. Germline V gives CDR1 MDHEN, CDR2 SYDVKM. CDR3 region: CASSSGSLNTEAFF. CDR3 DNA: TGTGCCAGCAGTTCCGGGAGCCTGAACACTGAAGCTTTCTTT.

The chain carries TRBV11-3 and TRBJ2-5, with TRBD1 identical over 7 bases. The CDR3 runs 14 residues. CDR1 and CDR2 from the germline V gene are SGHNT and YENEEA. J was trimmed by 3 bases and V by 3 bases; bases with no gene match: 4. This CDR3 is CASSFGDSEETQYF. The CDR3 DNA reads TGTGCCAGCAGCTTTGGGGACAGCGAAGAGACCCAGTACTTC.

The J gene is TRBJ2-2, the V gene TRBV7-3; TRBD2 matches 11 bases. There are 17 residues in the CDR3. The junction had 2 bases not matched to a gene; V was cut back by 2 bases and J by 0 bases. CDR1 is SGHTA, CDR2 FQGTGA, per germline. CDR3 amino acids: CASSLAGLAANTGELFF. DNA for the CDR3: TGTGCCAGCAGCTTAGCGGGACTAGCGGCGAACACCGGGGAGCTGTTTTTT.

This chain joins TRBV6-1 and TRBJ1-1; D call uncertain. Germline CDR1 is MNHNS and CDR2 is SASEGT. CDR3 length: 15 amino acids. Trimming left V 3 bases short and J 0 bases short, with 11 bases between. CDR3 residues: CASSEVRAMNTEAFF. In DNA, the CDR3 is TGTGCCAGCAGTGAGGTCCGCGCCATGAACACTGAAGCTTTCTTT.

The chain has TRBV7-9 and TRBJ2-3, with 7 bases fitting TRBD2. CDR3 length equals 17 residues. The V and J ends lost 2 bases and 0 bases, in that order; junction bases with no gene match: 8. Germline CDR1 reads SEHNR; CDR2 reads FQNEAQ (reference sequence). Here the CDR3 reads CASSLRGTSDSTDTQYF. CDR3 in DNA: TGTGCCAGCAGCTTACGGGGTACTAGCGATAGCACAGATACGCAGTATTTT.

The chain employs TRBV28 and TRBJ2-1; D remains ambiguous. Per the germline V gene, CDR1 is MDHEN and CDR2 is SYDVKM. The germline V and J ends were trimmed by 5 bases and 7 bases, with 9 bases remaining between them. The CDR3 has 12 amino acids. CDR3 residues: CASSPRSNEQFF. The CDR3 nucleotides are TGTGCCAGCAGTCCTAGAAGTAATGAGCAGTTCTTC. The whole variable domain, filled in from reference TRBV28 and TRBJ2-1, reads DVKVTQSSRYLVKRTGEKVFLECVQDMDHENMFWYRQDPGLGLRLIYFSYDVKMKEKGDIPEGYSVSREKKERFSLILESASTNQTSMYLCASSPRSNEQFFGPGTRLTVL.